This TCR beta chain was identified in a study of cytomegalovirus exposure and HLA in healthy donors. This CDR3 comprises 14 residues. Trimming removed 0 bases from V and 4 bases from J, with 7 bases in between. Germline V CDR1 and CDR2: MGHRA, YSYEKL. At collection, donors were nominally healthy, but unrecorded immune exposures were probable. The table lists this clone with a few counts. Antigen: not known. Regarding the study as a whole: Reported performance of the classifier showed diagnosis of cytomegalovirus status with high specificity and sensitivity. Follow-up analysis seemed to connect common viral pathogens with several of the most significant clusters identified. Several V segments, TRBV6-2 and TRBV6-3 among them, could not be told apart and were dropped.

PCR used 60 Vbeta primers and 13 Jbeta primers. Produced via immunoSEQ multiplex PCR; TCRdb's table is partial and in-frame only. The sample yields about 140,000 clones, around 80% seen once. What was sequenced was PBMCs. The origin of this receptor is a male donor in good health and CMV-seronegative. The chain recombines TRBV4-1 with TRBJ2-1; no clear D. The CDR3 spells CASSQDHFYNEQFF. CDR3 sequence (DNA): TGCGCCAGCAGCCAAGATCACTTTTACAATGAGCAGTTCTTC.